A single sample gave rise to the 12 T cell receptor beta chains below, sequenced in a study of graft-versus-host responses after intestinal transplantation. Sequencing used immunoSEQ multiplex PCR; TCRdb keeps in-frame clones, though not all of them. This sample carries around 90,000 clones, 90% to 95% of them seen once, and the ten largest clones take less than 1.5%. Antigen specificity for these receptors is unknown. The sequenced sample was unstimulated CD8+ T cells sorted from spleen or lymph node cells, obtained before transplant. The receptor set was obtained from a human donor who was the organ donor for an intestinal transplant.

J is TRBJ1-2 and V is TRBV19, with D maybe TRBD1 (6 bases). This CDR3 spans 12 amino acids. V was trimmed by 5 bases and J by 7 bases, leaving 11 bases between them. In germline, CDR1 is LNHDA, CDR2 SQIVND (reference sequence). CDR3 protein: CASSPGEVGYTF. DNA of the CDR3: TGTGCCAGTAGTCCAGGGGAAGTTGGCTACACCTTC.

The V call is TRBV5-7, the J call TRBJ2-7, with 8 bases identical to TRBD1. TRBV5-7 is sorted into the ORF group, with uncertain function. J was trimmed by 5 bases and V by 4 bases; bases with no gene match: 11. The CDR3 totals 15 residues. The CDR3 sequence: CASSPLDRVGDEQYF. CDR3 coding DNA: TGTGCCAGCAGCCCGCTGGACAGGGTAGGTGACGAGCAGTACTTC.

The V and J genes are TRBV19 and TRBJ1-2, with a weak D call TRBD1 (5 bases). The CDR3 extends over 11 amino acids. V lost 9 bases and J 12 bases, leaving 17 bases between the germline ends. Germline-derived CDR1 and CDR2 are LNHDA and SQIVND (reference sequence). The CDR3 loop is CASLRARGDTF. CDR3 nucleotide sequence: TGTGCCAGCCTCAGGGCCCGAGGAGACACCTTC. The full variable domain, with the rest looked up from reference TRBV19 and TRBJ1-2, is DGGITQSPKYLFRKEGQNVTLSCEQNLNHDAMYWYRQDPGQGLRLIYYSQIVNDFQKGDIAEGYSVSREKKESFPLTVTSAQKNPTAFYLCASLRARGDTFGSGTRLTVV.

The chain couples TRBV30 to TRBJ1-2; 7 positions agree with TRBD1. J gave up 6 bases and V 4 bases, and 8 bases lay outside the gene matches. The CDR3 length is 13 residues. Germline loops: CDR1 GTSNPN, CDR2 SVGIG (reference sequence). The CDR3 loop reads CAWKIGTENGYTF. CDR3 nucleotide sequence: TGTGCCTGGAAAATCGGGACAGAAAATGGCTACACCTTC. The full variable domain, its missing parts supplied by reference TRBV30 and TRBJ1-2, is SQTIHQWPATLVQPVGSPLSLECTVEGTSNPNLYWYRQAAGRGLQLLFYSVGIGQISSEVPQNLSASRPQDRQFILSSKKLLLSDSGFYLCAWKIGTENGYTFGSGTRLTVV.

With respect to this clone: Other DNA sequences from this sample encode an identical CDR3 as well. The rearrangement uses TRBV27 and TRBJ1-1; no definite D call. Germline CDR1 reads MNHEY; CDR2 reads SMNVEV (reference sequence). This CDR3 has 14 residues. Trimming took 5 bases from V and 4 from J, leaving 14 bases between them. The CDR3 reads CASSPIGGSTEAFF. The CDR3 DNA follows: TGTGCCAGCAGTCCAATCGGCGGGTCCACTGAAGCTTTCTTT.

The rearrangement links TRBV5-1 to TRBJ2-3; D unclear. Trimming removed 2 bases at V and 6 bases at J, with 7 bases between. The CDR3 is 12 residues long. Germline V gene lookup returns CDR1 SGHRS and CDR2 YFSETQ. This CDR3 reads CASSLVVDTQYF. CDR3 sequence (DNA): TGCGCCAGCAGCTTAGTAGTTGATACGCAGTATTTT.

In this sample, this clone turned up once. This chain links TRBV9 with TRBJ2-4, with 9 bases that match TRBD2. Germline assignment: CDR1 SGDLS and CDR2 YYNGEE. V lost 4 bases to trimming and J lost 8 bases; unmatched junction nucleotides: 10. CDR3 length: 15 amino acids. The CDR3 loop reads CASSLSGSPGDIQYF. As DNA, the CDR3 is TGTGCCAGCAGCCTTAGCGGGAGCCCAGGGGACATTCAGTACTTC.

The CDR3 here is CASSIWGGVGRANTGELFF. Here the CDR3 DNA reads TGTGCCAGTAGTATCTGGGGTGGGGTAGGCAGGGCGAACACCGGGGAGCTGTTTTTT. This rearrangement joins TRBV19 to TRBJ2-2; D might be TRBD1 (5 bases). V shed 3 bases and J shed 0 bases, with 20 bases lying between them. The germline V gene encodes CDR1 LNHDA and CDR2 SQIVND (reference sequence). This CDR3 region has 19 residues.

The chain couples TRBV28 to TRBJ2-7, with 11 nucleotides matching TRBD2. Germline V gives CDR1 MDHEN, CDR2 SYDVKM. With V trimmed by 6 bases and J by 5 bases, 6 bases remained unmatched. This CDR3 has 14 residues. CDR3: CASSLLAGEHEQYF. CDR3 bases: TGTGCCAGCAGCCTACTAGCGGGAGAACACGAGCAGTACTTC.

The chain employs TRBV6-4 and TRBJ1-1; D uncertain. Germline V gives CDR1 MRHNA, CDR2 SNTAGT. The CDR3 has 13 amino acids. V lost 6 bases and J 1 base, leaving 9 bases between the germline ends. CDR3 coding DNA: TGTGCCAGCAGAGAACGGGAGAACACTGAAGCTTTCTTT. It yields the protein CASRERENTEAFF.

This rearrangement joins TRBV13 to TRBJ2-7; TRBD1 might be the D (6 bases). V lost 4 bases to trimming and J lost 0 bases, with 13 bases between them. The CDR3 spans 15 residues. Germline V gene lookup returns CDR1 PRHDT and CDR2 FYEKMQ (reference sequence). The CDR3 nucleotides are TGTGCCAGCAGCTCCCCAGGGGCCCCCTCCTACGAGCAGTACTTC. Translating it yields CASSSPGAPSYEQYF.

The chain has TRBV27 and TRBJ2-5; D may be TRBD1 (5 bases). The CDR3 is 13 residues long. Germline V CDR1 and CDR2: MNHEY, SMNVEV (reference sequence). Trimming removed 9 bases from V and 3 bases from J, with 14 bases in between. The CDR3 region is CASRQGNKETQYF. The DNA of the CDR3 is TGTGCCAGTCGCCAGGGAAACAAAGAGACCCAGTACTTC.